Below, one T cell receptor (beta chain) is given with its context. The germline gives CDR1 MGHRA, CDR2 YSYEKL. This CDR3 has 21 residues. V lost 3 bases and J 0 bases, leaving 27 bases between the germline ends. These data originate in a study of PD-L1 blockade in urothelial cancer. Study-wide context: Enrolled patients had been treated previously with 0 to 3 chemotherapy regimens.

The sample's time point: pretreatment peripheral blood. The assay was immunoSEQ multiplex PCR, and TCRdb's table has in-frame clones only and misses some. The table shows 70,000 or so clones, with roughly 90% occurring only once. The genes are TRBV4-1 and TRBJ1-3; possible D gene TRBD1, 5 bases. The specimen was PBMCs, collected around atezolizumab (anti-PD-L1) treatment. This TCR was recovered from a man between 65 and 85 years old with urothelial cancer. The CDR3 DNA reads TGCGCCAGCAGCCAGATCTGGGACGGGAGGGGATTCCCCAGCTCTGGAAACACCATATATTTT. It yields the protein CASSQIWDGRGFPSSGNTIYF.